This T cell receptor (beta chain) was retrieved from a study of blood T cell repertoires in COVID-19. Study at large: Italy, Spain and the United States were the sources of the convalescent and acute COVID-19 samples. Nucleic acid was either cDNA or gDNA, and it came from T cells, B-cell-depleted T cells, or PBMCs.

Original processing notes: Reference gene primer amplification gave estimated nucleated cell counts. Clones were sequenced by immunoSEQ multiplex PCR, and TCRdb holds only the in-frame ones, with some missing. V, J and clone size reflect that table, while D and trimming were determined from the DNA. This table has hundreds of thousands of clones, roughly 80% appearing once. This CDR3 spans 17 amino acids. Losses at the gene ends were 5 bases for V and 1 base for J; bases not matched to a gene: 9. The germline CDR1 and CDR2 sequences are ENHRY and SYGVKD. The receptor was derived from a woman aged 80 or older with acute or convalescent COVID-19. The chain is built from TRBV10-3 and TRBJ2-7; 12 bases map to TRBD2. The sample comprised peripheral blood. The CDR3 reads CAISRLAGAYSSYEQYF. As DNA, the CDR3 is TGTGCCATCAGTAGACTAGCGGGGGCCTACTCATCCTACGAGCAGTACTTC.